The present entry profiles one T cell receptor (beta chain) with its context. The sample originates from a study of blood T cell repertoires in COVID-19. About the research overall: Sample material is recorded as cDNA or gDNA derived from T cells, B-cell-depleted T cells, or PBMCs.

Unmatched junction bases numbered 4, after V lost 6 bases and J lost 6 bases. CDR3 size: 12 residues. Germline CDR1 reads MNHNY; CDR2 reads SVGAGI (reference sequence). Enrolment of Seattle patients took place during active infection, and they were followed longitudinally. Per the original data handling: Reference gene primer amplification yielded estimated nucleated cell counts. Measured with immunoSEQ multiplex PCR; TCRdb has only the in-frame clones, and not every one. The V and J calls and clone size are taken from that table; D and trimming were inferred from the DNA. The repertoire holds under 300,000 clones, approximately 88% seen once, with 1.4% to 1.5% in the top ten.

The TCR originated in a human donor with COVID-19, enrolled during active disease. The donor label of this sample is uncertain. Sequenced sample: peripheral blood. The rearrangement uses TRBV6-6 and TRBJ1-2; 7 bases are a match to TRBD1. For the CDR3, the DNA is TGTGCCAGCAGCGGACAGGAGAATGGCTACACCTTC. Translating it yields CASSGQENGYTF.